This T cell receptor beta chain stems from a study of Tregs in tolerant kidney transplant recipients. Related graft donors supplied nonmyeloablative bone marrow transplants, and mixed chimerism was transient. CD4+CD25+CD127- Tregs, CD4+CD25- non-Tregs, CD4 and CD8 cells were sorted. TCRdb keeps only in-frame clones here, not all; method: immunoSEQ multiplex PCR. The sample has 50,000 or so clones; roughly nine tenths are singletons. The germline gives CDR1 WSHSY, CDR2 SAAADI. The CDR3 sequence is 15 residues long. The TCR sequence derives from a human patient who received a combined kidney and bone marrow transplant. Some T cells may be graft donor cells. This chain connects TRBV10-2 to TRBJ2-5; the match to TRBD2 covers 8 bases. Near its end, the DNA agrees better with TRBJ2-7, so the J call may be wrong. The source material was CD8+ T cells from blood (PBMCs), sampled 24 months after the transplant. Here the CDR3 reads CASSRSREGTYEQYF. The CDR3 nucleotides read TGCGCCAGCAGTCGCTCCCGGGAGGGGACCTACGAGCAGTACTTC.